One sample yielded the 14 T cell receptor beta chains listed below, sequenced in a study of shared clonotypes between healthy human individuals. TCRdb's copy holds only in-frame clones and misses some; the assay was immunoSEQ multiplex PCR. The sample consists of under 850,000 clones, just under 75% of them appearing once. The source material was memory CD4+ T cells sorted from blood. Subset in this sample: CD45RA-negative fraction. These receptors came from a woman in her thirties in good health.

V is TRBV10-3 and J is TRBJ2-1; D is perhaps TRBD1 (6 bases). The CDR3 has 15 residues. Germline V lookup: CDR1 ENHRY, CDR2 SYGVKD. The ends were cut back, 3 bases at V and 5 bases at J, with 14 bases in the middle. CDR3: CAISDKTGFDNEQFF. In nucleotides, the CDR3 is TGTGCCATCAGTGACAAAACAGGGTTCGACAATGAGCAGTTCTTC.

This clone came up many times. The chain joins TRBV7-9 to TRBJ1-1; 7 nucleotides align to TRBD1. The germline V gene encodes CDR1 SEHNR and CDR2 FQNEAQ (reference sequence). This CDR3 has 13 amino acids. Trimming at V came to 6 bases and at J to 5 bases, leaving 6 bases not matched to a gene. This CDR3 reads CASRTQGRTEAFF. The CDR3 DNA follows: TGTGCCAGCAGAACACAGGGGAGGACTGAAGCTTTCTTT.

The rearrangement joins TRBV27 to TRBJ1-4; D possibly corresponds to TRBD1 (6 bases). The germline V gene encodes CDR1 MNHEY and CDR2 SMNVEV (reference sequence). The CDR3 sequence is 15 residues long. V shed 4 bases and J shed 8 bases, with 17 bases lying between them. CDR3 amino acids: CASSSGRGREEKLFF. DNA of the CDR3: TGTGCCAGCAGTTCGGGCAGGGGACGGGAAGAAAAACTGTTTTTT.

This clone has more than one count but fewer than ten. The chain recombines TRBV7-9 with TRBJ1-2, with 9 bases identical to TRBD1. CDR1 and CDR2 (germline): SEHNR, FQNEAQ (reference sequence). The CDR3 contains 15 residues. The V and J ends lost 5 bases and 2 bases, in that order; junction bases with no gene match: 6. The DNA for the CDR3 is TGTGCCAGCAGCACCCGGGACAGGGTGAACTATGGCTACACCTTC. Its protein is CASSTRDRVNYGYTF.

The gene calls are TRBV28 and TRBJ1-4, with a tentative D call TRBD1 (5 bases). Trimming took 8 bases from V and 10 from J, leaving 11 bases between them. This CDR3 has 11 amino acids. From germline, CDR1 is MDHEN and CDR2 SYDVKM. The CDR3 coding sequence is TGTGCCAGCGGTCAGGGCCGAAAACTGTTTTTT. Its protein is CASGQGRKLFF.

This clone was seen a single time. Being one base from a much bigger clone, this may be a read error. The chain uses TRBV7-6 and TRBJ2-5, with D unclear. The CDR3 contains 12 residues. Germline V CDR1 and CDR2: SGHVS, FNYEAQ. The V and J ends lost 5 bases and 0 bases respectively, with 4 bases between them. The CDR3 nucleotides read TGTGCCAGCAGCCCGTACCAAGAGACCCAGTACTTC. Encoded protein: CASSPYQETQYF.

CDR3 residues: CATSGRASGEGTQYF. CDR3 nucleotide sequence: TGTGCCACATCGGGGCGGGCAAGCGGGGAGGGTACGCAGTATTTT. The chain combines TRBV2 with TRBJ2-3; 7 nucleotides line up with TRBD2. The CDR3 spans 15 residues. V lost 10 bases and J lost 8; bases outside the gene matches: 18. Germline V lookup: CDR1 SNHLY, CDR2 FYNNEI.

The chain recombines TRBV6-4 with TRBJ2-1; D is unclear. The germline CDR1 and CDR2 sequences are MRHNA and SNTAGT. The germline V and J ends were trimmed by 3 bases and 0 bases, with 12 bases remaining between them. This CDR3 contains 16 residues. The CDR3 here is CASSERAGRSYNEQFF. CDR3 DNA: TGTGCCAGCAGTGAGCGAGCAGGACGCTCCTACAATGAGCAGTTCTTC.

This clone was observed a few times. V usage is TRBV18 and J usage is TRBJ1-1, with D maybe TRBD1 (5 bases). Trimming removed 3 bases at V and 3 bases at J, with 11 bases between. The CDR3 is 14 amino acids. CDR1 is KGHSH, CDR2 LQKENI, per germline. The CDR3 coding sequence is TGTGCCAGCTCACCGGAGGGGTTCGACACTGAAGCTTTCTTT. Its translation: CASSPEGFDTEAFF.

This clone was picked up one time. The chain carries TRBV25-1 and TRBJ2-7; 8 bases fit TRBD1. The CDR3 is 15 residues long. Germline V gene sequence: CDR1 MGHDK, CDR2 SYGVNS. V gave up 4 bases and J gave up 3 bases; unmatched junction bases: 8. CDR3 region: CASSVKTGANYEQYF. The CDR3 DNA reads TGTGCCAGCAGTGTAAAGACAGGGGCTAACTACGAGCAGTACTTC.

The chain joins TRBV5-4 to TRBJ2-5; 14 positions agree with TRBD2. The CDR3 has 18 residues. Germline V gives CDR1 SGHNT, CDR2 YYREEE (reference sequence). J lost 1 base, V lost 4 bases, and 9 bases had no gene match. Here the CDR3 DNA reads TGTGCCAGCAGCCCAAGACTAGCGGGAGGGCCCTCCCAAGAGACCCAGTACTTC. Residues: CASSPRLAGGPSQETQYF.

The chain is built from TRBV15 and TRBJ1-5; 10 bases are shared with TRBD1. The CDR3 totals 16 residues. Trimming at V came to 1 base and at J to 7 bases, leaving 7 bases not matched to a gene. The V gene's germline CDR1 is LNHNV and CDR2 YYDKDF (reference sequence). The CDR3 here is CATSRGPGQGRQPQHF. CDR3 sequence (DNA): TGTGCCACCAGCAGAGGCCCGGGACAGGGGAGGCAGCCCCAGCATTTT.

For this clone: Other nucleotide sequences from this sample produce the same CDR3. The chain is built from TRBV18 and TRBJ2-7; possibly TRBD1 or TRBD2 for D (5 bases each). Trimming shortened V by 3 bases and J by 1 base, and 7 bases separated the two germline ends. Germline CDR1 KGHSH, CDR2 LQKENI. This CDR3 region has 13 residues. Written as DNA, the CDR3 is TGTGCCAGCTCACCGGGACGATCCTACGAGCAGTACTTC. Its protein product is CASSPGRSYEQYF. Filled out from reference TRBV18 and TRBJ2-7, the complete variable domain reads NAGVMQNPRHLVRRRGQEARLRCSPMKGHSHVYWYRQLPEEGLKFMVYLQKENIIDESGMPKERFSAEFPKEGPSILRIQQVVRGDSAAYFCASSPGRSYEQYFGPGTRLTVT.

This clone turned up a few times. The CDR3 region is CATLRRLNTEAFF. CDR3 nucleotides: TGTGCCACCCTTCGACGTCTAAACACTGAAGCTTTCTTT. The chain joins TRBV2 to TRBJ1-1; D not resolved. V was shortened by 10 bases and J by 2 bases, with 14 bases between the two germline ends. The CDR3 loop spans 13 amino acids. CDR1 and CDR2 from the germline V gene are SNHLY and FYNNEI. The entire variable domain, with the rest obtained from reference TRBV2 and TRBJ1-1, is as follows: EPEVTQTPSHQVTQMGQEVILRCVPISNHLYFYWYRQILGQKVEFLVSFYNNEISEKSEIFDDQFSVERPDGSNFTLKIRSTKLEDSAMYFCATLRRLNTEAFFGQGTRLTVV.